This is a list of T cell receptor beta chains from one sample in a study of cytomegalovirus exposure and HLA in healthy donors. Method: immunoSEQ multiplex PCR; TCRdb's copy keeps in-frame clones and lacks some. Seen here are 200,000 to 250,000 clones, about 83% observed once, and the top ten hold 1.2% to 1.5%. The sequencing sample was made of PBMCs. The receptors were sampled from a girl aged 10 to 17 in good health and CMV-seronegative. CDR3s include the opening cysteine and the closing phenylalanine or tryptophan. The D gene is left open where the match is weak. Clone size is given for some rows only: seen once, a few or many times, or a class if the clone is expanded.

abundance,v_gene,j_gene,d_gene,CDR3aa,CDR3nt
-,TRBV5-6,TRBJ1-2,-,CASSFPIPDSLSNYGYTF,TGTGCCAGCAGCTTCCCTATTCCTGACAGCCTCTCAAACTATGGCTACACCTTC
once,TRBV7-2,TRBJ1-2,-,CASSLAQGYGYTF,TGTGCCAGCAGCTTAGCGCAGGGATATGGCTACACCTTC
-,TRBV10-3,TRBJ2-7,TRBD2,CAIRAGATYEQYF,TGTGCCATCCGAGCGGGAGCGACCTACGAGCAGTACTTC
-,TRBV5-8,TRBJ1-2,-,CASSRTVNYGYTF,TGTGCCAGCAGCCGGACAGTAAACTATGGCTACACCTTC
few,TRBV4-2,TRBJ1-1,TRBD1,CASSHQFRGPNTEAFF,TGTGCCAGCAGCCACCAGTTCAGGGGGCCGAACACTGAAGCTTTCTTT
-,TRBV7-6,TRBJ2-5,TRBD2,CASSTRLAGGGMETQYF,TGTGCCAGCAGCACAAGACTAGCGGGGGGGGGTATGGAGACCCAGTACTTC
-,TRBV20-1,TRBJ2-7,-,CSARKRSEQYF,TGCAGTGCTAGAAAGAGATCCGAGCAGTACTTC
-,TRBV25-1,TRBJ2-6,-,CASSREDSTASGANVLTF,TGTGCCAGCTCACGAGAGGACAGTACCGCCTCTGGGGCCAACGTCCTGACTTTC
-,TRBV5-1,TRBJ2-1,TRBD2,CASSPLAGHRTYNEQFF,TGCGCCAGCAGCCCGCTAGCGGGCCATCGAACGTACAATGAGCAGTTCTTC
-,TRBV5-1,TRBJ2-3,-,CASSLGHQSTDTQYF,TGCGCCAGCAGCTTGGGACACCAGAGCACAGATACGCAGTATTTT
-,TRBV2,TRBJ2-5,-,CASSVQGLETQYF,TGTGCCAGCAGTGTACAGGGTTTAGAGACCCAGTACTTC
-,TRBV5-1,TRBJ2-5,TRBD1,CASSSQGARETQYF,TGCGCCAGCAGCTCGCAGGGGGCTAGGGAGACCCAGTACTTC
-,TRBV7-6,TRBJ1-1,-,CASSLGSRTEAFF,TGTGCCAGCAGCTTAGGTAGCCGGACTGAAGCTTTCTTT
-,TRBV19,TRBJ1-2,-,CAIGPPNRQGGYTF,TGTGCCATCGGCCCACCCAACAGGCAGGGGGGCTACACCTTC
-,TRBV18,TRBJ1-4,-,CASSPPGGYLFF,TGTGCCAGCTCACCACCGGGAGGGTACCTGTTTTTT